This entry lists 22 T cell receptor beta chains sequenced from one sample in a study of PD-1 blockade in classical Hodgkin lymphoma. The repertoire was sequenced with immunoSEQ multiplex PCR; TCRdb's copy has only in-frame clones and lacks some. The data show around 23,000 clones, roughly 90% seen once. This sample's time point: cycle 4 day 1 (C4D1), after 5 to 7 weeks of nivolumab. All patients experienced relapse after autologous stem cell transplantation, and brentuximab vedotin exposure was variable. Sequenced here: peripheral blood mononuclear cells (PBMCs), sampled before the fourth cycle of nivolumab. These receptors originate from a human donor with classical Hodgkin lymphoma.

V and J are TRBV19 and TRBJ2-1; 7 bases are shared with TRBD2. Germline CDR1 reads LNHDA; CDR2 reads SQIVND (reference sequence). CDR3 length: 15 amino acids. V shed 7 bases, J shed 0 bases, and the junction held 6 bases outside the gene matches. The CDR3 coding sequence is TGTGCCAGTACTAGCGGTATGAGCTCCTACAATGAGCAGTTCTTC. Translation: CASTSGMSSYNEQFF.

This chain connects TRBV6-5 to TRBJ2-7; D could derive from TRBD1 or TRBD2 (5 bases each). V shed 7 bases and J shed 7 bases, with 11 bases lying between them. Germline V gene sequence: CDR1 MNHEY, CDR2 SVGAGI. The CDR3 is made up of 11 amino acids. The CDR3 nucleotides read TGTGCCAGCACCTGGGGGAGAGAGCAGTACTTC. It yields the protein CASTWGREQYF.

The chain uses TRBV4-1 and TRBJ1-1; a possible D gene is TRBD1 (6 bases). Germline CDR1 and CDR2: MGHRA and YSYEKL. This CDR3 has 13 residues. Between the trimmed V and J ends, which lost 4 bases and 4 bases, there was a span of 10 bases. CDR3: CASSRGQPTEAFF. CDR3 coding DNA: TGCGCCAGCAGCCGAGGACAGCCCACTGAAGCTTTCTTT.

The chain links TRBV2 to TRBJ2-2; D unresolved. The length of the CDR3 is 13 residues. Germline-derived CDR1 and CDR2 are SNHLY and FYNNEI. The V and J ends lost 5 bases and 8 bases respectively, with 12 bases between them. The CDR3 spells CASSPLGRGELFF. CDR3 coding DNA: TGTGCCAGCAGTCCCTTGGGCCGTGGGGAGCTGTTTTTT.

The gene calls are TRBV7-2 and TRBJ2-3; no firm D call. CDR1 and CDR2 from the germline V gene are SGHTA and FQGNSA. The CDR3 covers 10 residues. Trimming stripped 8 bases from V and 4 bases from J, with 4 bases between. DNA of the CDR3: TGTGCCAGCGGCGCAGATACGCAGTATTTT. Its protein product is CASGADTQYF.

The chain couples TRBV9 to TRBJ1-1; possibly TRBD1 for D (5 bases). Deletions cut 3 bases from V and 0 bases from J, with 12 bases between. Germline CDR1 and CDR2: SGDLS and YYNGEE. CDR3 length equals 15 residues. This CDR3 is CASSEQTEVNTEAFF. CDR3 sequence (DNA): TGTGCCAGCAGCGAGCAGACAGAAGTGAACACTGAAGCTTTCTTT.

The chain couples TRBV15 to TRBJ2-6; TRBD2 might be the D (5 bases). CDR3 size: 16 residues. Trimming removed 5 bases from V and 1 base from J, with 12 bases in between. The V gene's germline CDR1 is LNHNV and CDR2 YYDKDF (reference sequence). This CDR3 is CATSRGSGSGANVLTF. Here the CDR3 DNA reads TGTGCCACCAGCCGAGGGTCGGGGTCTGGGGCCAACGTCCTGACTTTC.

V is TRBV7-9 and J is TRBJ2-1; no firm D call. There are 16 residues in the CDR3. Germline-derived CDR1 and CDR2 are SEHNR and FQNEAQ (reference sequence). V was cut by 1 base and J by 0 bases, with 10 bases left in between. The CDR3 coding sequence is TGTGCCAGCAGCTTAGTCTTAGTAGGCTCCTACAATGAGCAGTTCTTC. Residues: CASSLVLVGSYNEQFF.

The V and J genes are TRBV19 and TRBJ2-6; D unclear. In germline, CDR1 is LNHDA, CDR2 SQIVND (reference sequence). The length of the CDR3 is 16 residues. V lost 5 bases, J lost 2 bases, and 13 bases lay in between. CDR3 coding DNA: TGTGCCAGTAGTCGTAGTGGGCAGGCTGGGGCCAACGTCCTGACTTTC. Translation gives CASSRSGQAGANVLTF.

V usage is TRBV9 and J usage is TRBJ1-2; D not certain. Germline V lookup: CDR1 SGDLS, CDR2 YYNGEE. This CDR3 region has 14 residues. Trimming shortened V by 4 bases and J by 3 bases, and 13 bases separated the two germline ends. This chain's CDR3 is CASSPGISDYGYTF. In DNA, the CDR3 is TGTGCCAGCAGCCCTGGAATATCAGACTATGGCTACACCTTC.

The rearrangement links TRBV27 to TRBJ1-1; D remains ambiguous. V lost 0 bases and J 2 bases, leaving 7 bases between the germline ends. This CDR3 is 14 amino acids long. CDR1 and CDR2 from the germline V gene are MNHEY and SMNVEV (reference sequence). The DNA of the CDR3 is TGTGCCAGCAGTTTATCGCCGGCTAACACTGAAGCTTTCTTT. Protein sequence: CASSLSPANTEAFF.

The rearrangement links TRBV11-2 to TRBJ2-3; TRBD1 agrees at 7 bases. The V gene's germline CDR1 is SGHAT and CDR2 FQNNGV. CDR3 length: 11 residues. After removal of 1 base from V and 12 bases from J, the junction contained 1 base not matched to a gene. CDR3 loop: CASSLGQGQYF. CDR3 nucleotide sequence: TGTGCCAGCAGCTTAGGACAGGGTCAGTATTTT. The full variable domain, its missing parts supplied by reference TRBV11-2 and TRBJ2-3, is EAGVAQSPRYKIIEKRQSVAFWCNPISGHATLYWYQQILGQGPKLLIQFQNNGVVDDSQLPKDRFSAERLKGVDSTLKIQPAKLEDSAVYLCASSLGQGQYFGPGTRLTVL.

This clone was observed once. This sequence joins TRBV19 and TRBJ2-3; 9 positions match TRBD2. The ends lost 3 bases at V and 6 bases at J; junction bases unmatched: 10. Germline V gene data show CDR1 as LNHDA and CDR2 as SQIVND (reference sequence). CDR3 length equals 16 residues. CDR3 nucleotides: TGTGCCAGTAGTATTATCGCGGGGGGGCCCGTGGATACGCAGTATTTT. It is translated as CASSIIAGGPVDTQYF.

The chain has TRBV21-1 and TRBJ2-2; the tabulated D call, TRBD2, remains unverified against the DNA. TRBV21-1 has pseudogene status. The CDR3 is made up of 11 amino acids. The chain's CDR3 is CASTVTGELFF. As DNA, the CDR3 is TGTGCCAGCACCGTCACCGGGGAGCTGTTTTTT.

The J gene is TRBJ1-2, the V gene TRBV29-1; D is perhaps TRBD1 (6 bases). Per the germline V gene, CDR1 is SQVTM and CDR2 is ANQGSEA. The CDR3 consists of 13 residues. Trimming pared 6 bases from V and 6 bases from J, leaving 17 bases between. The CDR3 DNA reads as TGCAGCGTCGAAAGACAGGAGCTGGATGGCTACACCTTC. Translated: CSVERQELDGYTF.

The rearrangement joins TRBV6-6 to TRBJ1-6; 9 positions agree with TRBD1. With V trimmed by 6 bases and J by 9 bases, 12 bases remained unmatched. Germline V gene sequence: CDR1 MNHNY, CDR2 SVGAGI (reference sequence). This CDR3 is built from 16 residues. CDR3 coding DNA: TGTGCCAGCAGACTGGAGGGAGGGACAGGGAGTTCACCCCTCCACTTT. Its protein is CASRLEGGTGSSPLHF.

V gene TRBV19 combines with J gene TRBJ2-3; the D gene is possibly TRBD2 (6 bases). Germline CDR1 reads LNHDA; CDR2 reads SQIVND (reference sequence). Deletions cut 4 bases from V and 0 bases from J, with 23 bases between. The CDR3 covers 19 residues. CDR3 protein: CASSTRRAAVPQSTDTQYF. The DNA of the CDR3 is TGTGCCAGTAGTACCCGGAGGGCCGCCGTACCACAAAGCACAGATACGCAGTATTTT.

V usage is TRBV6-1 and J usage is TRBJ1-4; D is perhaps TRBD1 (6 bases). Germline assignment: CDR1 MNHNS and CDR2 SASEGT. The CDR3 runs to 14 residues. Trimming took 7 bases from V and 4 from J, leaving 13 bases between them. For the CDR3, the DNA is TGTGCCAGCACCGGGACAAGTGATAATGAAAAACTGTTTTTT. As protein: CASTGTSDNEKLFF.

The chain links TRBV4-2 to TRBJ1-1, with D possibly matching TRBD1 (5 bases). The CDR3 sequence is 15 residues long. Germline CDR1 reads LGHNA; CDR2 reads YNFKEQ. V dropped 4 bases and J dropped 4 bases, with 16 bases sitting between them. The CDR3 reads CASSPVASGSTEAFF. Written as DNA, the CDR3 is TGTGCCAGCAGCCCAGTCGCTTCAGGGTCCACTGAAGCTTTCTTT.

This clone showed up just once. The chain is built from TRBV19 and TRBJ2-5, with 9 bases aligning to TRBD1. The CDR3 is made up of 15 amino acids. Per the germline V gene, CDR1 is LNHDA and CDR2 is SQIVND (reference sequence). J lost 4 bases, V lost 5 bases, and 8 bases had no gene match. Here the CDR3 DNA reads TGTGCCAGTAGTCTACGGGACAGGGTTTCAGAGACCCAGTACTTC. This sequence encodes CASSLRDRVSETQYF.

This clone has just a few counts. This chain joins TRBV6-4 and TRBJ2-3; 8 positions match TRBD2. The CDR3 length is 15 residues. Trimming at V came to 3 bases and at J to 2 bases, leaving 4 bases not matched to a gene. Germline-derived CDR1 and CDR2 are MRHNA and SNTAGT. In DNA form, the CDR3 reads TGTGCCAGCAGTGAAGGGCGGGGGGACACAGATACGCAGTATTTT. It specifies CASSEGRGDTDTQYF.

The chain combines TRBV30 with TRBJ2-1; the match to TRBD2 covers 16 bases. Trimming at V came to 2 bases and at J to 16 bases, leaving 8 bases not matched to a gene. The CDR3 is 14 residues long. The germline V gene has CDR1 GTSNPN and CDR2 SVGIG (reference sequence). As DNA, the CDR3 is TGTGCCTGGAGTAGAATGGGACTAGCGGGAGGGCCCTTCTTC. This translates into CAWSRMGLAGGPFF.